This passage covers 27 T cell receptor beta chains from one sample sequenced in a study of blood T cells in healthy people across ages. A second PCR of about 6 to 11 cycles used a sample-barcoded 5' primer and a J-beta primer mix. TCRdb itself ran the 5' RACE reads through MiXCR, one entry per CDR3 protein. The sample includes about 780,000 distinct CDR3 sequences, more than 35% of them seen just once. Sequencing was performed on blood. The source is a man of 80 years or more in good health.

This clonotype has a handful of counts. The genes are TRBV14 and TRBJ2-3; D unclear. The CDR3 is made up of 11 amino acids. Trimming pared 0 bases from V and 8 bases from J, leaving 3 bases between. Germline CDR1 and CDR2: SGHDN and FVKESK. CDR3 bases: TGTGCCAGCAGCCAAGAGGTTACGCAGTATTTT. As protein: CASSQEVTQYF.

The chain joins TRBV21-1 to TRBJ1-1; no DNA check was done on the table's D call, TRBD1. TRBV21-1 is a recognized pseudogene. The length of the CDR3 is 18 residues. DNA for the CDR3: TGTGCCAGCAGCAAAGAGGTGACAGGTGGGGTAATAGGGGCTGAAGCTTTCTTT. Residues: CASSKEVTGGVIGAEAFF.

The chain joins TRBV7-9 to TRBJ1-1; D gene unclear. The CDR3 is 14 residues long. Trimming left V 6 bases short and J 1 base short, with 12 bases between. In germline, CDR1 is SEHNR, CDR2 FQNEAQ (reference sequence). CDR3 bases: TGTGCCAGCAGTCCCGTTTTGGAGAACACTGAAGCTTTCTTT. It specifies CASSPVLENTEAFF. The whole variable domain, filled in from reference TRBV7-9 and TRBJ1-1, reads DTGVSQNPRHKITKRGQNVTFRCDPISEHNRLYWYRQTLGQGPEFLTYFQNEAQLEKSRLLSDRFSAERPKGSFSTLEIQRTEQGDSAMYLCASSPVLENTEAFFGQGTRLTVV.

This clonotype was picked up a small number of times. The genes are TRBV6-6 and TRBJ2-7; D ambiguous. This CDR3 is 13 amino acids long. Germline V gene data show CDR1 as MNHNY and CDR2 as SVGAGI (reference sequence). Trimming removed 5 bases from V and 3 bases from J, with 11 bases in between. The CDR3 here is CASSLNSFYEQYF. The CDR3 nucleotides are TGTGCCAGCAGTCTCAATAGCTTCTACGAGCAGTACTTC.

Worth noting for this clonotype: This could be a read error, since a much larger clone is one nucleotide away. This sequence joins TRBV10-3 and TRBJ2-7; D is unclear. This CDR3 is 14 amino acids long. CDR1 and CDR2 from the germline V gene are ENHRY and SYGVKD. V was shortened by 2 bases and J by 0 bases, with 8 bases between the two germline ends. The CDR3 sequence is CAISEAQSSYEQYF. The CDR3 DNA sequence: TGTGCCATCAGTGAGGCCCAGAGCTCCTACGAGCAGTACTTC.

This chain uses TRBV11-3 with TRBJ2-7, with 10 bases fitting TRBD2. Germline V lookup: CDR1 SGHNT, CDR2 YENEEA. The CDR3 contains 19 residues. The ends lost 4 bases at V and 0 bases at J; junction bases unmatched: 15. CDR3 bases: TGTGCCAGCAGCTCATGGGGACTAGCGATCGGAACGAGCTCCTACGAGCAGTACTTC. Translation gives CASSSWGLAIGTSSYEQYF. Supplemented by reference TRBV11-3 and TRBJ2-7, the full variable domain reads EAGVVQSPRYKIIEKKQPVAFWCNPISGHNTLYWYLQNLGQGPELLIRYENEEAVDDSQLPKDRFSAERLKGVDSTLKIQPAELGDSAVYLCASSSWGLAIGTSSYEQYFGPGTRLTVT.

This clonotype showed up just a few times. The CDR3 DNA is TGTGCCAGCAGTGCCCCCGGGCCCCGGGGAGTTCCCCTCCACTTT. Translating it yields CASSAPGPRGVPLHF. The V and J genes are TRBV28 and TRBJ1-6; D is ambiguous. The germline V gene has CDR1 MDHEN and CDR2 SYDVKM. The CDR3 totals 15 residues. V lost 5 bases, J lost 13 bases, and 21 bases lay in between. Full variable domain (remainder filled in from reference TRBV28 and TRBJ1-6): DVKVTQSSRYLVKRTGEKVFLECVQDMDHENMFWYRQDPGLGLRLIYFSYDVKMKEKGDIPEGYSVSREKKERFSLILESASTNQTSMYLCASSAPGPRGVPLHFGNGTRLTVT.

This clonotype was observed a few times. V is TRBV5-5 and J is TRBJ2-5; 8 bases agree with TRBD1. The end of the DNA aligns better with TRBJ2-7, so the J call may be wrong. CDR3 length: 15 amino acids. Germline CDR1 is SGHKS and CDR2 is YYEKEE (reference sequence). CDR3 DNA sequence: TGTGCCAGCAGCTCCCATGACAGGGGTAGGGGCGAGCAGTACTTC. This codes for CASSSHDRGRGEQYF.

The chain has TRBV5-1 and TRBJ2-3; D is undetermined. This CDR3 comprises 16 residues. Trimming pared 0 bases from V and 1 base from J, leaving 12 bases between. Germline-derived CDR1 and CDR2 are SGHRS and YFSETQ. The chain's CDR3 is CASSLDSRVGTDTQYF. CDR3 coding DNA: TGCGCCAGCAGCTTGGATTCTAGGGTTGGCACAGATACGCAGTATTTT.

This clonotype was counted at least ten times. This chain connects TRBV20-1 to TRBJ2-1, with 14 bases matching TRBD2. The CDR3 is made up of 13 amino acids. Germline V gives CDR1 DFQATT, CDR2 SNEGSKA (reference sequence). V trimming: 7 bases; J trimming: 8 bases; junction bases outside the gene matches: 4. CDR3 sequence reads: CSVGTSGSDEQFF. In DNA, the CDR3 is TGCAGTGTTGGGACTAGCGGGAGTGATGAGCAGTTCTTC.

The chain has TRBV30 and TRBJ1-2; the D gene is possibly TRBD1 (5 bases). CDR3 length: 13 residues. Germline-derived CDR1 and CDR2 are GTSNPN and SVGIG (reference sequence). Trimming pared 0 bases from V and 8 bases from J, leaving 13 bases between. The CDR3 nucleotides are TGTGCCTGGAGTGTACAGGAGGGGCTGGGCTACACCTTC. Residues: CAWSVQEGLGYTF.

This clonotype occurred many times. The CDR3 loop is CSACQPLASYNEQFF. The DNA of the CDR3 is TGCAGTGCTTGCCAGCCCCTTGCCTCCTACAATGAGCAGTTCTTC. The chain links TRBV20-1 to TRBJ2-1; D not certain. Looked up from germline, CDR1 is DFQATT and CDR2 is SNEGSKA (reference sequence). The V and J ends lost 5 bases and 0 bases respectively, with 14 bases between them. The CDR3 runs to 15 residues.

The V call is TRBV29-1, the J call TRBJ2-7, with D possibly being TRBD1 (5 bases). Per germline, CDR1 SQVTM and CDR2 ANQGSEA. The CDR3 extends over 16 amino acids. Trimming cost V 3 bases and J 5 bases, with 23 bases left between them. CDR3 in amino acids: CSVEMWVRGRAHEQYF. CDR3 coding DNA: TGCAGCGTTGAGATGTGGGTAAGGGGCAGGGCCCACGAGCAGTACTTC.

This clonotype was seen many times. Written as DNA, the CDR3 is TGTGCCAGCAGCCAAGATAGCGGGAGCGGTCTCGGGCGGCAGTTCTTC. It yields the protein CASSQDSGSGLGRQFF. This rearrangement joins TRBV3-1 to TRBJ2-1; 9 bases line up with TRBD2. Germline CDR1 LGHDT, CDR2 YNNKEL (reference sequence). The CDR3 length is 16 residues. The J segment lost 12 bases and the V segment lost 0 bases, leaving 12 bases of the junction unmatched.

The rearrangement joins TRBV20-1 to TRBJ2-1; 10 positions match TRBD2. The J call may be in error: the DNA end matches TRBJ2-7 better. This CDR3 spans 16 amino acids. Germline V gene data show CDR1 as DFQATT and CDR2 as SNEGSKA (reference sequence). CDR3 in amino acids: CSASSAGTSDYNEQYF. The CDR3 DNA sequence: TGCAGTGCTAGTTCTGCCGGGACTAGCGATTACAATGAGCAGTACTTC.

The V and J genes are TRBV20-1 and TRBJ2-5; TRBD2 matches 9 bases. The CDR3 has 16 amino acids. Germline loops: CDR1 DFQATT, CDR2 SNEGSKA (reference sequence). The ends lost 0 bases at V and 4 bases at J; junction bases unmatched: 9. CDR3 coding DNA: TGCAGTGCTAGAGATGGTAGCGGGAGATTCGGAGAGACCCAGTACTTC. Its translation is CSARDGSGRFGETQYF.

The chain has TRBV4-2 and TRBJ2-3, with 8 bases aligning to TRBD2. The CDR3 spans 15 residues. V was pared by 0 bases and J by 2 bases, with 1 base of the junction left unmatched. Germline V gene data show CDR1 as LGHNA and CDR2 as YNFKEQ. The CDR3 loop is CASSQDSGNTDTQYF. In nucleotides, the CDR3 is TGTGCCAGCAGCCAAGATAGCGGGAACACAGATACGCAGTATTTT.

On this clonotype: A much larger clone differs from this one at a single base, so this may be a read error. The chain couples TRBV12-3 or TRBV12-4 to TRBJ2-3, with a possible D match to TRBD2 (6 bases). CDR3 length: 14 residues. The V end lost 6 bases, the J end lost 4 bases, and 14 bases lay between the germline ends. The CDR3, as DNA: TGTGCCAGCAGCCCCACCGGGAGTTCAGATACGCAGTATTTT. It yields the protein CASSPTGSSDTQYF.

There are a few counts of this clonotype. CDR3 loop: CASTKNPGNEQFF. The CDR3, as DNA: TGTGCCAGCACCAAAAACCCAGGGAATGAGCAGTTCTTC. The J gene is TRBJ2-1, the V gene TRBV27; a weak D match, TRBD1 (5 bases). The CDR3 sequence is 13 residues long. The germline gives CDR1 MNHEY, CDR2 SMNVEV (reference sequence). With 7 bases removed from V and 7 bases from J, the gap between germline ends came to 14 bases.

V and J are TRBV7-3 and TRBJ2-3; no definite D call. CDR3 size: 18 residues. Looked up from germline, CDR1 is SGHTA and CDR2 is FQGTGA. Between the trimmed V and J ends, which lost 2 bases and 4 bases, there was a span of 22 bases. The CDR3 spells CASSLAKIEGAGADTQYF. CDR3 sequence (DNA): TGTGCCAGCAGCTTAGCGAAAATCGAAGGAGCTGGGGCAGATACGCAGTATTTT.

This clonotype has at least ten counts. The chain combines TRBV5-1 with TRBJ2-7, with a tentative D call TRBD2 (5 bases). V dropped 1 base and J dropped 2 bases, with 10 bases sitting between them. CDR1 SGHRS and CDR2 YFSETQ come from the germline V gene. The CDR3 length is 14 residues. As DNA, the CDR3 is TGCGCCAGCAGCTTGAACGGGAACACCTACGAGCAGTACTTC. It encodes CASSLNGNTYEQYF.

To note about this clonotype: This could be a read error, since a much larger clone is one nucleotide away. This chain links TRBV6-5 with TRBJ2-5; possibly TRBD1 for D (7 bases). The assigned J gene may be wrong: the sequence end matches TRBJ2-1 better. The CDR3 sequence is 16 residues long. CDR1 is MNHEY, CDR2 SVGAGI, per germline. The CDR3 spells CASSYSAGGYQETQFF. As DNA, the CDR3 is TGTGCCAGCAGTTACTCGGCAGGGGGGTACCAAGAGACCCAGTTCTTC.

The chain combines TRBV30 with TRBJ2-4; no clear D gene. The J call is uncertain, as TRBJ2-7 better fits the DNA end. The CDR3 is made up of 13 amino acids. CDR1 is GTSNPN, CDR2 SVGIG, per germline (reference sequence). The CDR3 sequence: CAWSGAGPSEQYF. The CDR3 DNA sequence: TGTGCCTGGAGTGGGGCTGGACCCAGCGAGCAGTACTTC.

This clonotype was counted ten times or more. V and J are TRBV5-1 and TRBJ1-2; D is undetermined. The CDR3 spans 14 residues. Germline V gives CDR1 SGHRS, CDR2 YFSETQ. Trimming left V 2 bases short and J 6 bases short, with 14 bases between. CDR3 sequence reads: CASSFSWEGDGYTF. In DNA, the CDR3 is TGCGCCAGCAGCTTCTCCTGGGAAGGCGATGGCTACACCTTC.

This clonotype showed up many times. The chain combines TRBV6-5 with TRBJ2-3; 12 bases map to TRBD2. The V gene end was trimmed by 2 bases and the J gene end by 0 bases; junction bases not matched to a gene: 3. Germline V gene sequence: CDR1 MNHEY, CDR2 SVGAGI. The length of the CDR3 is 17 residues. This CDR3 reads CASSYLGTSGSTDTQYF. In nucleotides, the CDR3 is TGTGCCAGCAGTTACCTGGGGACTAGCGGGAGCACAGATACGCAGTATTTT.

This clonotype was seen ten or more times. The chain joins TRBV27 to TRBJ2-5; a weak D match, TRBD2 (6 bases). This CDR3 is built from 13 residues. Trimming stripped 3 bases from V and 5 bases from J, with 10 bases between. CDR1 and CDR2 (germline): MNHEY, SMNVEV (reference sequence). CDR3 in amino acids: CASSLRGWETQYF. Here the CDR3 DNA reads TGTGCCAGCAGTTTGCGGGGTTGGGAGACCCAGTACTTC.

The genes are TRBV7-9 and TRBJ2-1; 11 nucleotides align to TRBD2. There are 17 residues in the CDR3. With V trimmed by 2 bases and J by 4 bases, 7 bases remained unmatched. Germline V gene lookup returns CDR1 SEHNR and CDR2 FQNEAQ (reference sequence). CDR3 sequence: CASSLRAGTSGYNEQFF. The CDR3 DNA reads as TGTGCCAGCAGCTTAAGAGCCGGGACTAGCGGTTACAATGAGCAGTTCTTC.